Given below is one TCR beta chain in context. Antigen specificity is unknown. This specimen comes from a study of T cells in Graves' hyperthyroidism and ophthalmopathy. Overall study findings and caveats: The blood repertoire included most of the expanded thyroid clonotypes above 0.001.

The CDR3 is 16 residues long. The V gene lost 1 base and the J gene lost 5 bases, with 17 bases spanning the gap. Germline V CDR1 and CDR2: MGHRA, YSYEKL. Amplification targeted TCR beta CDR3 regions from RNA transcripts. When the TCR CDR3 underwent first-round RT-PCR, the HTBI primer set was used. TCRdb analysed the multiplex PCR reads with MiXCR anew, one entry per CDR3 protein. The sample yields some 600,000 distinct CDR3 sequences, 11% to 15% seen once. Uncontrolled infection, other autoimmune disease, pregnancy and lactation each barred patients from inclusion. This rearrangement joins TRBV4-1 to TRBJ1-2; the D gene is possibly TRBD1 (5 bases). The TCR originated in a young woman with Graves' hyperthyroidism that later progressed to Graves' ophthalmopathy. Specimen: blood. This CDR3 reads CASSQASGAGQYGYTF. Here the CDR3 DNA reads TGCGCCAGCAGCCAAGCATCCGGGGCAGGGCAATATGGCTACACCTTC.